Each of the 7 T cell receptor beta chains below was sequenced from the same sample in a study of T cell changes during pregnancy in multiple sclerosis. TCRdb keeps only in-frame clones here, not all; method: immunoSEQ multiplex PCR. Here the sample spans tens of thousands of clones, roughly nine tenths being singletons. Material: peripheral blood, obtained after pregnancy. These receptors all stem from a female donor in good health, enrolled as a control in a pregnancy study.

This chain uses TRBV5-1 with TRBJ2-3; 7 bases match TRBD1. The CDR3 is 13 residues long. V lost 1 base, J lost 4 bases, and 0 bases stayed unmatched. Germline CDR1 SGHRS, CDR2 YFSETQ. The CDR3 region has the DNA TGCGCCAGCAGCTTGCAGGGGGCAGATACGCAGTATTTT. Protein: CASSLQGADTQYF.

This clone was found a few times. This chain joins TRBV28 and TRBJ1-6; possible D gene TRBD1, 5 bases. Germline loops: CDR1 MDHEN, CDR2 SYDVKM. V lost 7 bases and J lost 6, with 16 bases in between. The CDR3 has 15 residues. The CDR3 spells CASKWGIRLNSPLHF. DNA for the CDR3: TGTGCCAGCAAATGGGGCATCAGGCTTAATTCACCCCTCCACTTT.

V and J are TRBV27 and TRBJ2-7; maybe TRBD2 (5 bases). This CDR3 is 18 amino acids long. Germline V lookup: CDR1 MNHEY, CDR2 SMNVEV (reference sequence). Trimming removed 0 bases from V and 6 bases from J, with 24 bases in between. CDR3 protein: CASSLSGLGYREIFEQYF. The CDR3 DNA is TGTGCCAGCAGTTTATCCGGCCTCGGATATCGGGAAATCTTCGAGCAGTACTTC.

The V gene is TRBV6-5, the J gene TRBJ1-5, with D possibly being TRBD1 (6 bases). The germline V gene encodes CDR1 MNHEY and CDR2 SVGAGI. V was clipped by 5 bases and J by 1 base, with 12 bases between them. The CDR3 runs to 15 residues. The CDR3 protein is CASSSHRESNQPQHF. The CDR3 nucleotides are TGTGCCAGCAGTAGTCACAGGGAGAGCAATCAGCCCCAGCATTTT.

The V and J genes are TRBV6-6 and TRBJ2-5, with D possibly being TRBD2 (6 bases). This CDR3 has 14 amino acids. V shed 5 bases and J shed 1 base, with 11 bases lying between them. CDR1 is MNHNY and CDR2 is SVGAGI in the germline V gene (reference sequence). CDR3 sequence (DNA): TGTGCCAGCAGTCCCGGGACTTTCCAAGAGACCCAGTACTTC. Its protein product is CASSPGTFQETQYF.

The V call is TRBV27, the J call TRBJ1-2; D not resolved. Germline values: CDR1 MNHEY, CDR2 SMNVEV (reference sequence). CDR3 length equals 9 residues. The CDR3 region is CAAGYGYTF. DNA for the CDR3: TGTGCGGCGGGCTATGGCTACACCTTC.

The chain has TRBV6-5 and TRBJ1-1; 12 nucleotides align to TRBD1. J gave up 7 bases and V 2 bases, and 5 bases lay outside the gene matches. The germline gives CDR1 MNHEY, CDR2 SVGAGI. This CDR3 comprises 15 residues. The CDR3 here is CASSYAGTGGDEAFF. DNA of the CDR3: TGTGCCAGCAGTTACGCCGGGACAGGGGGCGATGAAGCTTTCTTT.